Sequencing of this T cell receptor (beta chain) was carried out in a study of beta chain features in type 1 diabetes. Expressed TCRB transcripts were sequenced after all isolated RNA was converted to cDNA. Naive, central memory and regulatory T cell samples came to a mean of approximately 4 million reads. TCRdb keeps only in-frame clones here, not all; method: immunoSEQ multiplex PCR. Of around 400,000 clones detected, over 12% appear once; the ten largest clones hold roughly 0.019%. Between the trimmed V and J ends, which lost 4 bases and 0 bases, there was a span of 10 bases. Germline CDR1 reads SEHNR; CDR2 reads FQNEAQ (reference sequence). The CDR3 covers 15 residues. Every donor had blood drawn once into heparin, around 120 mL on average. For this clone: Its antigen is as yet unknown.

Study-wide points: Patients' naive, central memory and regulatory TCRB repertoires appeared more alike than those of healthy donors.

Material for sequencing was naive CD4+ T cells from blood. The sequence was collected from a woman aged 18 to 35 in good health. The J gene is TRBJ2-1, the V gene TRBV7-9; D ambiguous. CDR3 sequence reads: CASSSTLSSYNEQFF. The DNA for the CDR3 is TGTGCCAGCAGCTCCACGTTGAGCTCCTACAATGAGCAGTTCTTC. The whole variable domain, remainder taken from reference TRBV7-9 and TRBJ2-1, is DTGVSQNPRHKITKRGQNVTFRCDPISEHNRLYWYRQTLGQGPEFLTYFQNEAQLEKSRLLSDRFSAERPKGSFSTLEIQRTEQGDSAMYLCASSSTLSSYNEQFFGPGTRLTVL.